This T cell receptor (beta chain) was captured by sequencing in a study of cytomegalovirus exposure and HLA in healthy donors. Study results and caveats: CMV serostatus was the sole immune exposure data available.

Concerning this clone itself: Its matching antigen is unknown.

PCR employed 60 Vbeta and 13 Jbeta primers. Data came from immunoSEQ multiplex PCR; TCRdb stores just in-frame clones and leaves some out. The repertoire includes 90,000 to 120,000 clones, 81% of them detected once, and approximately 2.2% sits in the top ten. The sequence derives from a man aged 25-45 years in good health and CMV-seronegative. The specimen was PBMCs.

CDR3 region: CAWSARKLFF. As DNA, the CDR3 is TGTGCCTGGAGTGCTAGAAAACTGTTTTTT. V and J are TRBV30 and TRBJ1-4; the D is unclear. This CDR3 is built from 10 residues. Germline values: CDR1 GTSNPN, CDR2 SVGIG (reference sequence). Trimming shortened V by 1 base and J by 10 bases, and 4 bases separated the two germline ends.